Below, 26 T cell receptor beta chains from the same sample are listed, as sequenced in a study of shared clonotypes between healthy human individuals. Repertoires were generated with immunoSEQ multiplex PCR, while TCRdb's copy carries only in-frame clones and drops some. The sample contains more than 550,000 clones, about 92% of which appear only once. Terminally differentiated effector memory CD45RA+ cells were excluded by CCR7 positive selection of CD45RO-negative cells. The source material was naive CD8+ T cells sorted from blood. Receptors originate from a man under 40 in good health.

The gene calls are TRBV27 and TRBJ1-1; D is undetermined. Trimming left V 1 base short and J 3 bases short, with 15 bases between. CDR3 length equals 16 residues. Germline CDR1 reads MNHEY; CDR2 reads SMNVEV (reference sequence). The CDR3 region is CASSLYPVGQYTEAFF. The DNA of the CDR3 is TGTGCCAGCAGTTTATACCCCGTCGGGCAGTACACTGAAGCTTTCTTT.

The V and J genes are TRBV7-8 and TRBJ2-7; TRBD2 agrees at 11 bases. With V trimmed by 0 bases and J by 0 bases, 7 bases remained unmatched. Germline assignment: CDR1 SGHVS and CDR2 FQNEAQ. The CDR3 contains 18 residues. The CDR3 loop reads CASSLAVAGGPSSYEQYF. The CDR3 bases are TGTGCCAGCAGCTTAGCGGTAGCGGGAGGGCCAAGCTCCTACGAGCAGTACTTC.

V gene TRBV5-1 combines with J gene TRBJ1-1; D call uncertain. Between the trimmed V and J ends, which lost 0 bases and 0 bases, there was a span of 6 bases. Looked up from germline, CDR1 is SGHRS and CDR2 is YFSETQ. CDR3 size: 14 residues. The CDR3 loop reads CASSLGRLNTEAFF. The CDR3 DNA follows: TGCGCCAGCAGCTTGGGCAGACTGAACACTGAAGCTTTCTTT.

The V gene is TRBV28, the J gene TRBJ2-5; tentative D call: TRBD1 (5 bases). Trimming removed 7 bases at V and 4 bases at J, with 19 bases between. The CDR3 sequence is 15 residues long. The germline CDR1 and CDR2 sequences are MDHEN and SYDVKM. CDR3 region: CASTRRQGLGETQYF. The CDR3 DNA reads TGTGCCAGCACCCGACGGCAGGGCCTCGGAGAGACCCAGTACTTC. Drawing the rest from reference TRBV28 and TRBJ2-5, the complete variable domain is DVKVTQSSRYLVKRTGEKVFLECVQDMDHENMFWYRQDPGLGLRLIYFSYDVKMKEKGDIPEGYSVSREKKERFSLILESASTNQTSMYLCASTRRQGLGETQYFGPGTRLLVL.

This rearrangement joins TRBV7-3 to TRBJ2-7, with 7 positions matching TRBD2. J lost 5 bases, V lost 3 bases, and 4 bases had no gene match. CDR1 SGHTA and CDR2 FQGTGA come from the germline V gene. There are 13 residues in the CDR3. The CDR3, as DNA: TGTGCCAGCAGCTTCGGTGCGGGAGACGAGCAGTACTTC. Translation: CASSFGAGDEQYF.

The chain is built from TRBV27 and TRBJ2-1; D unclear. V was cut by 7 bases and J by 2 bases, with 9 bases left in between. Germline V gene lookup returns CDR1 MNHEY and CDR2 SMNVEV (reference sequence). CDR3 length equals 13 residues. The CDR3 DNA reads TGTGCCAGCATGACTCTAACCTACAATGAGCAGTTCTTC. Protein sequence: CASMTLTYNEQFF.

The chain joins TRBV2 to TRBJ1-4; D ambiguous. There are 14 residues in the CDR3. V lost 6 bases, J lost 8 bases, and 16 bases lay in between. In germline, CDR1 is SNHLY, CDR2 FYNNEI. CDR3 sequence (DNA): TGTGCCAGCAGCCGAACTAGAGCTTCCGAAAAACTGTTTTTT. Translated, it gives CASSRTRASEKLFF.

This sequence joins TRBV5-1 and TRBJ1-1; the D gene is possibly TRBD1 (6 bases). Germline V gives CDR1 SGHRS, CDR2 YFSETQ. V dropped 0 bases and J dropped 1 base, with 10 bases sitting between them. This CDR3 has 15 residues. CDR3 nucleotide sequence: TGCGCCAGCAGCTTGGCAGGGGCCAAGAACACTGAAGCTTTCTTT. Translated, it gives CASSLAGAKNTEAFF. Supplemented by reference TRBV5-1 and TRBJ1-1, the full variable domain reads KAGVTQTPRYLIKTRGQQVTLSCSPISGHRSVSWYQQTPGQGLQFLFEYFSETQRNKGNFPGRFSGRQFSNSRSEMNVSTLELGDSALYLCASSLAGAKNTEAFFGQGTRLTVV.

The chain combines TRBV2 with TRBJ2-1; the D gene is possibly TRBD2 (5 bases). This CDR3 is built from 14 residues. CDR1 is SNHLY and CDR2 is FYNNEI in the germline V gene. V dropped 4 bases and J dropped 0 bases, with 7 bases sitting between them. The CDR3 region is CASSGENSYNEQFF. CDR3 nucleotide sequence: TGTGCCAGCAGTGGGGAGAACTCCTACAATGAGCAGTTCTTC.

The chain employs TRBV10-3 and TRBJ1-5, with D uncertain. Germline CDR1 and CDR2: ENHRY and SYGVKD. V lost 10 bases and J 7 bases, leaving 20 bases between the germline ends. This CDR3 spans 14 amino acids. In nucleotides, the CDR3 is TGTGCCACCCACCGAGGAGATTCCGGACAGCCCCAGCATTTT. It encodes CATHRGDSGQPQHF.

The V and J genes are TRBV7-8 and TRBJ2-6, with D uncertain. Germline V gene data show CDR1 as SGHVS and CDR2 as FQNEAQ. The CDR3 covers 15 residues. Trimming took off 1 base at V and 4 bases at J, with 8 bases between the two ends. The DNA for the CDR3 is TGTGCCAGCAGCTTAGGACCTCCCGGGGCCAACGTCCTGACTTTC. Translating gives CASSLGPPGANVLTF. Full variable domain (missing parts from reference TRBV7-8 and TRBJ2-6): GAGVSQSPRYKVAKRGQDVALRCDPISGHVSLFWYQQALGQGPEFLTYFQNEAQLDKSGLPSDRFFAERPEGSVSTLKIQRTQQEDSAVYLCASSLGPPGANVLTFGAGSRLTVL.

V and J are TRBV27 and TRBJ2-7; 9 positions agree with TRBD2. V shed 2 bases, J shed 5 bases, and the junction held 4 bases outside the gene matches. Germline V lookup: CDR1 MNHEY, CDR2 SMNVEV (reference sequence). The CDR3 is made up of 14 amino acids. Written as DNA, the CDR3 is TGTGCCAGCAGTTTAGGTAGCGGGAGCGACGAGCAGTACTTC. Translation: CASSLGSGSDEQYF.

This chain links TRBV11-2 with TRBJ2-3; 7 bases are a match to TRBD2. Germline CDR1 is SGHAT and CDR2 is FQNNGV. The V segment lost 4 bases and the J segment 3 bases; nucleotides outside the gene matches: 13. This CDR3 region has 17 residues. The CDR3 region is CASSSAGGGGPTDTQYF. CDR3 DNA sequence: TGTGCCAGCAGCTCGGCGGGTGGGGGAGGGCCAACAGATACGCAGTATTTT.

This sequence joins TRBV7-9 and TRBJ2-5, with 8 nucleotides matching TRBD2. Trimming cost V 5 bases and J 5 bases; bases outside gene matches: 13. Per the germline V gene, CDR1 is SEHNR and CDR2 is FQNEAQ (reference sequence). This CDR3 comprises 16 residues. The CDR3 loop reads CASSPGGAGDWETQYF. The CDR3 DNA reads as TGTGCCAGCAGCCCCGGGGGGGCGGGAGATTGGGAGACCCAGTACTTC.

This sequence joins TRBV6-4 and TRBJ2-3; 9 bases line up with TRBD2. Germline V lookup: CDR1 MRHNA, CDR2 SNTAGT. The CDR3 loop spans 16 amino acids. Trimming cost V 0 bases and J 7 bases; bases outside gene matches: 8. The CDR3 DNA reads as TGTGCCAGCAGTGACTCGAGCGGGAGGAGTTGGTATACGCAGTATTTT. Encoded protein: CASSDSSGRSWYTQYF.

The gene calls are TRBV4-1 and TRBJ2-2; 7 positions match TRBD2. Germline lookup yields CDR1 MGHRA and CDR2 YSYEKL. V was clipped by 4 bases and J by 1 base; unmatched bases: 6. The CDR3 is made up of 16 amino acids. This CDR3 reads CASSLLRTRNTGELFF. The CDR3 DNA sequence: TGCGCCAGCAGCCTCTTGAGGACTAGGAACACCGGGGAGCTGTTTTTT.

For the CDR3, the DNA is TGTGCCACCAGCATAATTAGCGGGAGTTATAATGAGCAGTTCTTC. Amino acid sequence: CATSIISGSYNEQFF. The chain uses TRBV15 and TRBJ2-1; 9 bases fit TRBD2. The length of the CDR3 is 15 residues. Per the germline V gene, CDR1 is LNHNV and CDR2 is YYDKDF (reference sequence). With V trimmed by 4 bases and J by 7 bases, 8 bases remained unmatched.

CDR3 in DNA: TGTGCCAGCAGCGAGGAGGGGGTCTCCTACAATGAGCAGTTCTTC. It yields the protein CASSEEGVSYNEQFF. The chain employs TRBV9 and TRBJ2-1; D is possibly TRBD1 or TRBD2 (6 bases each). The CDR3 runs 15 residues. Looked up from germline, CDR1 is SGDLS and CDR2 is YYNGEE. V lost 3 bases and J 0 bases, leaving 10 bases between the germline ends.

The J gene is TRBJ2-5, the V gene TRBV2, with 8 positions matching TRBD2. Germline loops: CDR1 SNHLY, CDR2 FYNNEI. This CDR3 is 16 amino acids long. V lost 0 bases to trimming and J lost 4 bases; unmatched junction nucleotides: 7. The DNA for the CDR3 is TGTGCCAGCAGTGAAGCGCCGGGAGGGGGATCAGAGACCCAGTACTTC. Translated: CASSEAPGGGSETQYF. The full variable domain, rest sourced from reference TRBV2 and TRBJ2-5, is EPEVTQTPSHQVTQMGQEVILRCVPISNHLYFYWYRQILGQKVEFLVSFYNNEISEKSEIFDDQFSVERPDGSNFTLKIRSTKLEDSAMYFCASSEAPGGGSETQYFGPGTRLLVL.

This clone was detected only once. The CDR3 region has the DNA TGTGCCAGCAGCTTGGAACCCGGGACAGGGCCCTACGAGCAGTACTTC. Protein: CASSLEPGTGPYEQYF. V is TRBV5-5 and J is TRBJ2-7; the match to TRBD1 covers 9 bases. The CDR3 has 16 residues. J gave up 2 bases and V 0 bases, and 6 bases lay outside the gene matches. Germline-derived CDR1 and CDR2 are SGHKS and YYEKEE (reference sequence).

This chain joins TRBV29-1 and TRBJ2-6, with D perhaps TRBD1 (6 bases). Germline assignment: CDR1 SQVTM and CDR2 ANQGSEA. This CDR3 comprises 15 residues. Trimming stripped 4 bases from V and 0 bases from J, with 10 bases between. The CDR3 here is CSVVIQGSGANVLTF. The CDR3 DNA follows: TGCAGCGTTGTAATACAGGGCTCTGGGGCCAACGTCCTGACTTTC.

The chain employs TRBV7-8 and TRBJ2-1; 7 bases line up with TRBD2. The germline CDR1 and CDR2 sequences are SGHVS and FQNEAQ. The CDR3 loop spans 16 amino acids. After removal of 5 bases from V and 6 bases from J, the junction contained 13 bases not matched to a gene. CDR3 nucleotides: TGTGCCAGCAGCCCCCTTGGCGGGAGATTGATCAATGAGCAGTTCTTC. Its protein product is CASSPLGGRLINEQFF.

This clone appeared once. The V gene is TRBV2, the J gene TRBJ1-5; D gene uncertain. The CDR3 length is 15 residues. Trimming cost V 0 bases and J 3 bases, with 9 bases left between them. Germline CDR1 reads SNHLY; CDR2 reads FYNNEI. CDR3 sequence (DNA): TGTGCCAGCAGTGAAGCGCGATCTAACAATCAGCCCCAGCATTTT. Protein product: CASSEARSNNQPQHF.

The chain has TRBV10-3 and TRBJ1-2; 11 positions match TRBD1. Trimming cost V 2 bases and J 7 bases; bases outside gene matches: 0. Per germline, CDR1 ENHRY and CDR2 SYGVKD. The CDR3 is 13 residues long. The CDR3 DNA reads TGTGCCATCAGTGAGGGACAGGGGGCTGGCTACACCTTC. Its protein is CAISEGQGAGYTF.

The chain employs TRBV2 and TRBJ2-1; TRBD2 is a possible D gene (5 bases). From germline, CDR1 is SNHLY and CDR2 FYNNEI. The CDR3 loop spans 14 amino acids. Trimming removed 1 base at V and 10 bases at J, with 14 bases between. The CDR3 sequence is CASSEGTGLIEQFF. DNA of the CDR3: TGTGCCAGCAGTGAAGGGACTGGTCTCATAGAGCAGTTCTTC.

The chain links TRBV7-3 to TRBJ2-3; no clear D. Trimming stripped 3 bases from V and 1 base from J, with 8 bases between. Germline values: CDR1 SGHTA, CDR2 FQGTGA. CDR3 length: 14 residues. CDR3 in amino acids: CASSFGFGTDTQYF. In DNA form, the CDR3 reads TGTGCCAGCAGCTTCGGGTTTGGCACAGATACGCAGTATTTT.